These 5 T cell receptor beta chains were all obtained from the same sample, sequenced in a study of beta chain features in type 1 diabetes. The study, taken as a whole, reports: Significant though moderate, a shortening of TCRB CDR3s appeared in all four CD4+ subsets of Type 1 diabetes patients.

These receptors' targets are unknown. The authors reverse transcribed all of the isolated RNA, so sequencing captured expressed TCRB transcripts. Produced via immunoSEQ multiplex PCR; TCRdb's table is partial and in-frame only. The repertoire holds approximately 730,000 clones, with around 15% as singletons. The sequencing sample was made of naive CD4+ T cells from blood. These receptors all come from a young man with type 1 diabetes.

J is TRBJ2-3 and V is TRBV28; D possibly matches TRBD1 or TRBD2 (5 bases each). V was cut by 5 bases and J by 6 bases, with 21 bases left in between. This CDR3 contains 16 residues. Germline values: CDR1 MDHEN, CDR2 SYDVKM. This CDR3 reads CASSLPQGPGLDTQYF. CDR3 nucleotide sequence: TGTGCCAGCAGTCTCCCCCAGGGACCTGGGTTGGATACGCAGTATTTT.

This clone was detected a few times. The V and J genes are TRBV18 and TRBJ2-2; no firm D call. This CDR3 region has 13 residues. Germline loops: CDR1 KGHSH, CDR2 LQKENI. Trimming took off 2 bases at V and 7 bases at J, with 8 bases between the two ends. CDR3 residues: CASSPETYGELFF. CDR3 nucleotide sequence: TGTGCCAGCTCACCAGAGACATACGGGGAGCTGTTTTTT.

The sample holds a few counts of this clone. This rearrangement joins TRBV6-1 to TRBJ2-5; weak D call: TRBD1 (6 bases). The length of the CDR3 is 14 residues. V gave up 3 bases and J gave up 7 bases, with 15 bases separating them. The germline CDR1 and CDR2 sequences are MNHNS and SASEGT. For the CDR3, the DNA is TGTGCCAGCAGTGATGGGCAGGGGCTTTTGACCCAGTACTTC. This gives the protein CASSDGQGLLTQYF.

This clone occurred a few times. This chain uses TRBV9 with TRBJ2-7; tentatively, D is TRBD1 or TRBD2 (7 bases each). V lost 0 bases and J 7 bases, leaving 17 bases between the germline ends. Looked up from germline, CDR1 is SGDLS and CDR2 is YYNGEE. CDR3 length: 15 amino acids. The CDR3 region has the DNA TGTGCCAGCAGCGTAGCCCCGAACAGGGGAGGGGAGCAGTACTTC. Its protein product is CASSVAPNRGGEQYF.

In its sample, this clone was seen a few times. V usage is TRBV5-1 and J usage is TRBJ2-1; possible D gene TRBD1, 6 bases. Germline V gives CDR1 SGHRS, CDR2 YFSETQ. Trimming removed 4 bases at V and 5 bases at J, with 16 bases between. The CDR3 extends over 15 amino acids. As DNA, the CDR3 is TGCGCCAGCAGCCCATCGACAGGAAGGGACAATGAGCAGTTCTTC. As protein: CASSPSTGRDNEQFF.